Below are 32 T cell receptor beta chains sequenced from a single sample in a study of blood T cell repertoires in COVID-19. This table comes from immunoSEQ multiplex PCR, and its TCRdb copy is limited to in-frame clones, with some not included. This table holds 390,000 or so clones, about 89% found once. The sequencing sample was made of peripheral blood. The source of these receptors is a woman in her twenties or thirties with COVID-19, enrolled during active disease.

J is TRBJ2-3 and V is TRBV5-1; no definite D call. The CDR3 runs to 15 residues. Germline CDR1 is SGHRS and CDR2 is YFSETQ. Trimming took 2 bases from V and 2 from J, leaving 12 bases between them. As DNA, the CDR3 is TGCGCCAGCAGCTTTCGGAGCCCCCCCACAGATACGCAGTATTTT. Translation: CASSFRSPPTDTQYF.

CDR3 DNA sequence: TGTGCCAGCAGCTCCCAACAGGGGCCTAATGAAAAACTGTTTTTT. Its translation is CASSSQQGPNEKLFF. The chain recombines TRBV11-2 with TRBJ1-4; 7 bases match TRBD1. Unmatched junction bases numbered 5, after V lost 4 bases and J lost 3 bases. Germline CDR1 reads SGHAT; CDR2 reads FQNNGV. This CDR3 has 15 residues.

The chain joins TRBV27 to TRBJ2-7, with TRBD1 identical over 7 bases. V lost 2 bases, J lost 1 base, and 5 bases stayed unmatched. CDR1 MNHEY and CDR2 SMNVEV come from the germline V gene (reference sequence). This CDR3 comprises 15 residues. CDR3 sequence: CASSLNRGRSYEQYV. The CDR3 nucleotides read TGTGCCAGCAGTTTAAACAGGGGAAGGTCCTACGAGCAGTACGTC.

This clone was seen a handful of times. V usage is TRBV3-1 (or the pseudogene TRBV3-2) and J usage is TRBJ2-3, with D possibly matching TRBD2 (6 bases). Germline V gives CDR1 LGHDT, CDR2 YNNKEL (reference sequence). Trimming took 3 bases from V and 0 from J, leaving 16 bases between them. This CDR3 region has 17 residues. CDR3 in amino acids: CASSQAHSGPSTDTQYF. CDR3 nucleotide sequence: TGTGCCAGCAGCCAGGCCCATAGCGGCCCTAGCACAGATACGCAGTATTTT.

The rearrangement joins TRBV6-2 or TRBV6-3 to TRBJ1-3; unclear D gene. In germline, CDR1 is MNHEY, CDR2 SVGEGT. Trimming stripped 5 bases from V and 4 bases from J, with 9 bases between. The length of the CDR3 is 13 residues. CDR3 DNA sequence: TGTGCCAGCAGTCGATCTACGGGAAACACCATATATTTT. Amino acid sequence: CASSRSTGNTIYF.

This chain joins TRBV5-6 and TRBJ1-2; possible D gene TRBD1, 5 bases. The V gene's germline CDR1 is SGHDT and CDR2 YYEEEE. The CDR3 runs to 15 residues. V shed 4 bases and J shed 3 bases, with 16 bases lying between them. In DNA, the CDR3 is TGTGCCAGCAGCCAAGTCTACTGGGGGGACTATGGCTACACCTTC. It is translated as CASSQVYWGDYGYTF.

The CDR3 spells CASSLRDRVTDTQYF. CDR3 sequence (DNA): TGTGCCAGCAGTCTTCGGGACAGGGTAACAGATACGCAGTATTTT. The V gene is TRBV27, the J gene TRBJ2-3; 9 bases map to TRBD1. Trimming removed 5 bases from V and 3 bases from J; junction bases left unmatched: 6. This CDR3 is built from 15 residues. CDR1 is MNHEY and CDR2 is SMNVEV in the germline V gene (reference sequence).

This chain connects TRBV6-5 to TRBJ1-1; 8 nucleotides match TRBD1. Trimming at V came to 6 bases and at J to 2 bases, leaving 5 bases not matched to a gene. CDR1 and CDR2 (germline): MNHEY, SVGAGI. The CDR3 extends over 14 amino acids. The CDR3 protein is CASSQGQANTEAFF. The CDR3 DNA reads TGTGCCAGCAGCCAGGGACAGGCCAACACTGAAGCTTTCTTT.

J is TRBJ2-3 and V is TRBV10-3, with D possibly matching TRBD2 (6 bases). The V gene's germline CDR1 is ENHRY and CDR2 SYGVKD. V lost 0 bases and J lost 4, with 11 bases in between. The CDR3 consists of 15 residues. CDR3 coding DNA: TGTGCCATCAGTGAGTCGACTAGTTTCCCAGATACGCAGTATTTT. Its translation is CAISESTSFPDTQYF.

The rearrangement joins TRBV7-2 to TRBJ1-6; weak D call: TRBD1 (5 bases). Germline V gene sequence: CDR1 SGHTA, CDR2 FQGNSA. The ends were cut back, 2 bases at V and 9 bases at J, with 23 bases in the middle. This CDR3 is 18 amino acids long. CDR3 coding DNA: TGTGCCAGCAGCTTATTTGCCCCGCCGGGACTCTATCCTTCACCCCTCCACTTT. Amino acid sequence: CASSLFAPPGLYPSPLHF.

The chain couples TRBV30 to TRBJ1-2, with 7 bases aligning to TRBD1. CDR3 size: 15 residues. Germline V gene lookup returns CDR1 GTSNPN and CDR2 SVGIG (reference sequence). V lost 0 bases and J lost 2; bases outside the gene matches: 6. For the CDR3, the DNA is TGTGCCTGGAGTGTAATGGGCAGGGGGAACTATGGCTACACCTTC. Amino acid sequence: CAWSVMGRGNYGYTF.

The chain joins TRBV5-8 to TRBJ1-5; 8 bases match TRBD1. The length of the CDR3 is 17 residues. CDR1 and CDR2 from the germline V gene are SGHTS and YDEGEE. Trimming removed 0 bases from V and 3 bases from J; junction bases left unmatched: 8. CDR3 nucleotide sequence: TGTGCCAGCAGCTTGGGTCCGGGACAGGCTTACAATCAGCCCCAGCATTTT. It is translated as CASSLGPGQAYNQPQHF.

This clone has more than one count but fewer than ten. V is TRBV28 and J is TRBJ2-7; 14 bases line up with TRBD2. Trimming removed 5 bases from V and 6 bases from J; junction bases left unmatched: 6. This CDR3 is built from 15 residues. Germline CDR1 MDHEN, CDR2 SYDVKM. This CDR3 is CASSAGLAGVGEQYV. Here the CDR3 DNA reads TGTGCCAGCAGTGCGGGACTAGCGGGAGTCGGCGAGCAGTACGTC.

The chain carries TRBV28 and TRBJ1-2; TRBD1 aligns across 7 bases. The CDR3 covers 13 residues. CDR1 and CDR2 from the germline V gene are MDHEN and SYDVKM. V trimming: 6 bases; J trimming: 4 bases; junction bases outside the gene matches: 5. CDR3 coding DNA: TGTGCCAGCAGGGAGCAGGGGGTCTATGGCTACACCTTC. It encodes CASREQGVYGYTF.

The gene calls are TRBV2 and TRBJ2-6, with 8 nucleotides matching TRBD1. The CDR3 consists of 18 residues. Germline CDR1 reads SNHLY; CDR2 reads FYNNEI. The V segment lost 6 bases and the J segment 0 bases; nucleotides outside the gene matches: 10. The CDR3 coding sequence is TGTGCCAGCAGCGGGAGAACAGGGGGGCACTCTGGGGCCAACGTCCTGACTTTC. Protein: CASSGRTGGHSGANVLTF.

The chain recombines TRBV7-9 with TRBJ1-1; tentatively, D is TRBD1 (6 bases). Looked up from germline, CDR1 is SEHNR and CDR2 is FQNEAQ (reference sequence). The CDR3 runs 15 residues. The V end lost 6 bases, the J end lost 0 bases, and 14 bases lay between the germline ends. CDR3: CASRPLRDMNTEAFF. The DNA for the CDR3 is TGTGCCAGCAGACCACTCAGGGACATGAACACTGAAGCTTTCTTT. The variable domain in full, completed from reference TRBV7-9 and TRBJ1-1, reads DTGVSQNPRHKITKRGQNVTFRCDPISEHNRLYWYRQTLGQGPEFLTYFQNEAQLEKSRLLSDRFSAERPKGSFSTLEIQRTEQGDSAMYLCASRPLRDMNTEAFFGQGTRLTVV.

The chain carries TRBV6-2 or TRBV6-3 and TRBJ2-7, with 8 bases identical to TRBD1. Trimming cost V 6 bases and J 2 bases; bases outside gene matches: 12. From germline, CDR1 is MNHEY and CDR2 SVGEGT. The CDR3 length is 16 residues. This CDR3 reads CASSRSDRGSTYEQYF. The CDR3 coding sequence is TGTGCCAGCAGCAGGTCCGACAGGGGAAGTACCTACGAGCAGTACTTC.

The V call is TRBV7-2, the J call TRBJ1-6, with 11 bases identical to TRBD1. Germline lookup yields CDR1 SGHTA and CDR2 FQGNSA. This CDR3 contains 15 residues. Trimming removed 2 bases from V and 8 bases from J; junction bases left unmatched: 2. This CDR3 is CASSLRGQGDSPLHF. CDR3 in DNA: TGTGCCAGCAGCTTACGGGGACAGGGGGATTCACCCCTCCACTTT.

The CDR3 DNA reads TGTGCCAGCAGCTTAGATCGGGGAAGAAATGAAAAACTGTTTTTT. Residues: CASSLDRGRNEKLFF. The chain joins TRBV7-2 to TRBJ1-4; no clear D. Germline V CDR1 and CDR2: SGHTA, FQGNSA. The CDR3 covers 15 residues. The ends were cut back, 1 base at V and 5 bases at J, with 11 bases in the middle.

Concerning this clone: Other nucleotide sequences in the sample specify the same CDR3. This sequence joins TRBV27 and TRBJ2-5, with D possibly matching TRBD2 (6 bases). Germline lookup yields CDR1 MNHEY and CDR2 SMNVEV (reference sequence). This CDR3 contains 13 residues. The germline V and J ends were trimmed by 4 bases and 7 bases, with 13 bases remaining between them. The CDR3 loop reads CASSSGLRGTQYF. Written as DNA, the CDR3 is TGTGCCAGCAGTTCGGGACTGCGGGGGACCCAGTACTTC.

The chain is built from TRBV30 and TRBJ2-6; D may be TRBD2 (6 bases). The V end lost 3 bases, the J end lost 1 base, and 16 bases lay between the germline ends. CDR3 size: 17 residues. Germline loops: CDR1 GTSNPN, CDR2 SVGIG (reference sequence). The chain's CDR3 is CAWSPREAQSGANVLTF. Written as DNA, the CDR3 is TGTGCCTGGAGCCCCAGGGAGGCCCAATCTGGGGCCAACGTCCTGACTTTC.

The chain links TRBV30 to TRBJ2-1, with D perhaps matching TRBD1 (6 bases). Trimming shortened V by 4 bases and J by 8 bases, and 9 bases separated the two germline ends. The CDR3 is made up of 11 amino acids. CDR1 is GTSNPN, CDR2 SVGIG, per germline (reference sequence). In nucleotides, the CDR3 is TGTGCCTGGAAAGGGGGAGATGAGCAGTTCTTC. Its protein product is CAWKGGDEQFF. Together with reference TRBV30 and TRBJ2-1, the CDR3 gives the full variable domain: SQTIHQWPATLVQPVGSPLSLECTVEGTSNPNLYWYRQAAGRGLQLLFYSVGIGQISSEVPQNLSASRPQDRQFILSSKKLLLSDSGFYLCAWKGGDEQFFGPGTRLTVL.

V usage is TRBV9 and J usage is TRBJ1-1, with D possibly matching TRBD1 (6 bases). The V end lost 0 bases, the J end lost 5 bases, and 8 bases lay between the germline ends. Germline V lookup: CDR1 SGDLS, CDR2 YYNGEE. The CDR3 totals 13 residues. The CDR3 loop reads CASSVEGGTEAFF. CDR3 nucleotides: TGTGCCAGCAGCGTAGAGGGGGGGACTGAAGCTTTCTTT.

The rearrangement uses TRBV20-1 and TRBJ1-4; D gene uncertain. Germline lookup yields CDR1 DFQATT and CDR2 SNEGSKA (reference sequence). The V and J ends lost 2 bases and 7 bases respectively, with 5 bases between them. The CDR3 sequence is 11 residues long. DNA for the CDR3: TGCAGTGCTAGATCGGGTGAAAAACTGTTTTTT. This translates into CSARSGEKLFF.

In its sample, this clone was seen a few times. The CDR3 nucleotides are TGCAGTGCCAGTGACAGGGGCCCCTATGGCTACACCTTC. It encodes CSASDRGPYGYTF. The gene calls are TRBV20-1 and TRBJ1-2; 8 nucleotides match TRBD1. This CDR3 is built from 13 residues. V was pared by 6 bases and J by 4 bases, with 7 bases of the junction left unmatched. Per germline, CDR1 DFQATT and CDR2 SNEGSKA (reference sequence).

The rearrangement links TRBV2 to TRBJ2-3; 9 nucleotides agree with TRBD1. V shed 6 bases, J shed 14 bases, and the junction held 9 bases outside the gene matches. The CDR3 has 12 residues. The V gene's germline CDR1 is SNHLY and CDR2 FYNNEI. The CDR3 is CASSPGTGTSYF. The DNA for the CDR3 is TGTGCCAGCAGCCCCGGGACAGGGACGTCGTATTTT.

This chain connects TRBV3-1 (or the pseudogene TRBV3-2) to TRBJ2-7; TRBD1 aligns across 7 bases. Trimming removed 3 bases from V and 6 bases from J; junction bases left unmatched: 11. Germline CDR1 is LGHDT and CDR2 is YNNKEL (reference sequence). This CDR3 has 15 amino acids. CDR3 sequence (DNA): TGTGCCAGCAGCCAGGAACCGACAGGGACAACCGAGCAGTACGTC. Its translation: CASSQEPTGTTEQYV.

CDR3 residues: CASSESGQGPNQPQHF. The CDR3 DNA is TGTGCCAGCTCAGAATCGGGACAGGGCCCCAATCAGCCCCAGCATTTT. This sequence joins TRBV18 and TRBJ1-5, with 9 bases aligning to TRBD1. V trimming: 5 bases; J trimming: 3 bases; junction bases outside the gene matches: 8. The CDR3 consists of 16 residues. CDR1 is KGHSH, CDR2 LQKENI, per germline. The whole variable domain, filled in from reference TRBV18 and TRBJ1-5, reads NAGVMQNPRHLVRRRGQEARLRCSPMKGHSHVYWYRQLPEEGLKFMVYLQKENIIDESGMPKERFSAEFPKEGPSILRIQQVVRGDSAAYFCASSESGQGPNQPQHFGDGTRLSIL.

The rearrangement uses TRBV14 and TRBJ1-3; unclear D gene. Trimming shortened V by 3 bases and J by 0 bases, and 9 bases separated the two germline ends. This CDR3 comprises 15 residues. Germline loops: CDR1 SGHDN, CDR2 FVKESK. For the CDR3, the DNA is TGTGCCAGCAGCCAGGTGGACTTCTCTGGAAACACCATATATTTT. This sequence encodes CASSQVDFSGNTIYF.

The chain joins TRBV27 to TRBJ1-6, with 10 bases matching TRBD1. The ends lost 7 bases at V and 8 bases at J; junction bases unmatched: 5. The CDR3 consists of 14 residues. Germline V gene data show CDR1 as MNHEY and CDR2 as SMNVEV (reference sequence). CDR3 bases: TGTGCCAGCAAAAAGACAGGGGGCGATTCACCCCTCCACTTT. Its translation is CASKKTGGDSPLHF.

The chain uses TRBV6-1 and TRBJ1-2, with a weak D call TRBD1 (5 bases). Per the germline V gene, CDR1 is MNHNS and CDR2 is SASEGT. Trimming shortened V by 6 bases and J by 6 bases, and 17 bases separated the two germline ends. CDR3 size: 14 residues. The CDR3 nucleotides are TGTGCCAGCAGCGCGCGGGACGGATATCATGGCTACACCTTC. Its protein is CASSARDGYHGYTF.

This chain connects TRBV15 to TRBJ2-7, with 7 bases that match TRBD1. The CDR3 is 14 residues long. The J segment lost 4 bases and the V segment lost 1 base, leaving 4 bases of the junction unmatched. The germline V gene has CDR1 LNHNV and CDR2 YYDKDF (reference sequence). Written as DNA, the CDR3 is TGTGCCACCAGCAGAGGACAGGGTTTGTACGAGCAGTACTTC. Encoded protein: CATSRGQGLYEQYF.